The present entry profiles one TCR beta chain with its context. Its target is not known. These data belong to a study of T-cell memory formation after mild COVID-19. V shed 4 bases, J shed 2 bases, and the junction held 4 bases outside the gene matches. CDR3 length: 15 residues. A 5'RACE reaction primed in the constant segment made cDNA libraries of TCR alpha and TCR beta, and these carried sample barcodes and UMIs. MiXCR, run by TCRdb on the 5' RACE reads, gives a single entry per CDR3 protein. The table includes approximately 490,000 distinct CDR3 sequences, 20% detected once. Study-wide results and caveats: Memory sampled before infection contained some responding clones, suggesting cross-reactive memory joined.

Sequenced input: PBMCs or a T cell subset sorted from them (not recorded which). V is TRBV12-3 or TRBV12-4 and J is TRBJ2-7, with TRBD1 identical over 11 bases. The TCR sequence derives from an adult woman who had mild COVID-19 (a few samples of this study predate the infection). Cell type and time point are not known. This CDR3 is CASSSRDRGAYEQYF. CDR3 bases: TGTGCCAGCAGTTCTCGGGACAGGGGGGCCTACGAGCAGTACTTC.